This TCR beta chain appears in the sequencing data of a study of T cell repertoires in cytomegalovirus infection. At the level of the study: The authors relied on CMV epitopes, both recently identified HLA-C-restricted and well-studied HLA-B-restricted. An indication of both CMV infection and matching HLA type came from public TCR beta signatures.

Germline CDR1 reads SGHTA; CDR2 reads FQGNSA. The CDR3 runs to 12 residues. Study-level points and caveats: Accumulated public TCR beta family frequency recognized individuals carrying CMV together with the relevant HLA.

For this clonotype: Its antigen is not known.

In TCRdb, the reads were re-called with MiXCR into one record per CDR3 protein. Of over 250,000 distinct CDR3 sequences listed, less than 25% were seen once; the top ten hold roughly a fifth. The V gene is TRBV7-2, the J gene TRBJ2-7; 10 bases are shared with TRBD1. Sequenced here: cultured PBMCs, sampled from culture after CMV antigen stimulation. This sequence was found in a human donor in good health (CMV status not recorded). Some clones in this sample may be carry-over from other donors' samples. Here the CDR3 reads CASSSDRGTIHV. The CDR3 nucleotides are TGTGCCAGCAGCTCGGACAGGGGGACGATCCACGTC.